The 25 T cell receptor beta chains given below trace back to one sample, sequenced in a study of response to subunit inactivated influenza vaccine. A single record per CDR3 protein comes from TCRdb applying MiXCR to the RT-PCR reads. The data hold 650,000 or so distinct CDR3 sequences, with 13% to 15% observed a single time. Source: PBMCs from blood, taken 14 days before vaccination. These receptors all come from a man aged 50 to 59 who received an inactivated influenza vaccine.

V gene TRBV9 combines with J gene TRBJ2-1, with 8 bases identical to TRBD2. The DNA matches TRBJ2-7 better at its end, which makes the J call doubtful. The CDR3 extends over 15 amino acids. Germline CDR1 SGDLS, CDR2 YYNGEE. The CDR3 region is CASSASGSSYNEQYF. The CDR3 DNA reads TGTGCCAGCAGCGCGAGCGGGAGCTCCTACAATGAGCAGTACTTC.

This clonotype was observed many times. The gene calls are TRBV20-1 and TRBJ2-5; 8 nucleotides align to TRBD2. The CDR3 is made up of 15 amino acids. J gave up 4 bases and V 0 bases, and 7 bases lay outside the gene matches. The germline V gene encodes CDR1 DFQATT and CDR2 SNEGSKA (reference sequence). Here the CDR3 reads CSARDLGGGTETQYF. The CDR3 DNA is TGCAGTGCTAGAGATCTCGGGGGGGGGACAGAGACCCAGTACTTC.

This clonotype appeared a few times. The chain is built from TRBV7-2 and TRBJ2-3; 8 bases line up with TRBD2. The germline V gene encodes CDR1 SGHTA and CDR2 FQGNSA. Trimming cost V 1 base and J 6 bases; bases outside gene matches: 6. This CDR3 has 15 amino acids. The CDR3 loop is CASSLEGLVGDTQYF. CDR3 coding DNA: TGTGCCAGCAGCTTAGAGGGACTAGTTGGGGATACGCAGTATTTT. Based on the CDR3 plus reference TRBV7-2 and TRBJ2-3, the full variable domain is GAGVSQSPSNKVTEKGKDVELRCDPISGHTALYWYRQSLGQGLEFLIYFQGNSAPDKSGLPSDRFSAERTGGSVSTLTIQRTQQEDSAVYLCASSLEGLVGDTQYFGPGTRLTVL.

This clonotype was detected many times. V gene TRBV29-1 combines with J gene TRBJ1-1; D remains unclear. Trimming left V 6 bases short and J 2 bases short, with 10 bases between. Germline V gene data show CDR1 as SQVTM and CDR2 as ANQGSEA. This CDR3 is built from 12 residues. The CDR3 here is CSVQLSNTEAFF. CDR3 in DNA: TGCAGCGTCCAGCTATCAAACACTGAAGCTTTCTTT.

In this sample, this clonotype turned up many times. V usage is TRBV7-9 and J usage is TRBJ2-7; D might be TRBD1 (5 bases). The CDR3 consists of 14 residues. Trimming took off 1 base at V and 5 bases at J, with 12 bases between the two ends. Germline V gene sequence: CDR1 SEHNR, CDR2 FQNEAQ (reference sequence). CDR3 loop: CASSLGQGIDEQYF. The CDR3 DNA is TGTGCCAGCAGCTTAGGTCAGGGAATCGACGAGCAGTACTTC.

This clonotype was observed at least ten times. The chain carries TRBV4-1 and TRBJ1-4; the D gene is possibly TRBD1 (6 bases). The CDR3 runs to 14 residues. Trimming pared 2 bases from V and 7 bases from J, leaving 11 bases between. CDR1 and CDR2 from the germline V gene are MGHRA and YSYEKL. The CDR3 DNA is TGCGCCAGCAGCCAACCGGGACAACGTGAAAAACTGTTTTTT. Its protein is CASSQPGQREKLFF.

This clonotype was counted at least ten times. The J gene is TRBJ1-5, the V gene TRBV2; 8 positions agree with TRBD1. The length of the CDR3 is 15 residues. Germline lookup yields CDR1 SNHLY and CDR2 FYNNEI. V was pared by 2 bases and J by 10 bases, with 10 bases of the junction left unmatched. The chain's CDR3 is CASSETSTGALPQHF. The CDR3 bases are TGTGCCAGCAGTGAAACTTCGACAGGGGCTCTCCCCCAGCATTTT. The whole variable domain, filled in from reference TRBV2 and TRBJ1-5, reads EPEVTQTPSHQVTQMGQEVILRCVPISNHLYFYWYRQILGQKVEFLVSFYNNEISEKSEIFDDQFSVERPDGSNFTLKIRSTKLEDSAMYFCASSETSTGALPQHFGDGTRLSIL.

This clonotype came up many times. This chain joins TRBV20-1 and TRBJ2-7, with D tentatively TRBD2 (5 bases). This CDR3 contains 13 residues. Deletions cut 5 bases from V and 5 bases from J, with 16 bases between. Germline V lookup: CDR1 DFQATT, CDR2 SNEGSKA (reference sequence). CDR3 sequence (DNA): TGCAGTGCTCCATTTGTAGGGAGCAACGAGCAGTACTTC. It encodes CSAPFVGSNEQYF.

The CDR3 loop reads CAISGGAMGETQYF. The CDR3 DNA reads as TGTGCCATCAGTGGGGGGGCCATGGGCGAGACCCAGTACTTC. V is TRBV10-3 and J is TRBJ2-5; either TRBD1 or TRBD2 may fit D (6 bases each). Looked up from germline, CDR1 is ENHRY and CDR2 is SYGVKD. V was clipped by 4 bases and J by 5 bases, with 14 bases between them. There are 14 residues in the CDR3.

V gene TRBV6-2 or TRBV6-3 combines with J gene TRBJ2-7; D is uncertain. V dropped 5 bases and J dropped 1 base, with 15 bases sitting between them. CDR3 size: 15 residues. Per germline, CDR1 MNHEY and CDR2 SVGEGT. The CDR3 nucleotides are TGTGCCAGCAGTCAACGGCAGTTGAATTCCTACGAGCAGTACTTC. This codes for CASSQRQLNSYEQYF.

This clonotype came up a few times. The chain links TRBV7-9 to TRBJ2-3, with 7 nucleotides matching TRBD2. In germline, CDR1 is SEHNR, CDR2 FQNEAQ (reference sequence). Trimming removed 7 bases from V and 5 bases from J; junction bases left unmatched: 3. CDR3 length: 12 residues. CDR3 sequence: CASTREVDTQYF. As DNA, the CDR3 is TGTGCCAGCACCCGGGAGGTAGATACGCAGTATTTT.

This rearrangement joins TRBV20-1 to TRBJ1-5; D is undetermined. The CDR3 is 13 residues long. V was pared by 3 bases and J by 3 bases, with 9 bases between. The germline V gene has CDR1 DFQATT and CDR2 SNEGSKA (reference sequence). The CDR3 region has the DNA TGCAGTGCTAGTGATGATCTCAATCAGCCCCAGCATTTT. Translating gives CSASDDLNQPQHF.

The sample holds many counts of this clonotype. V usage is TRBV6-2 or TRBV6-3 and J usage is TRBJ2-7, with 9 bases identical to TRBD1. Looked up from germline, CDR1 is MNHEY and CDR2 is SVGEGT. V lost 8 bases, J lost 2 bases, and 1 base stayed unmatched. The CDR3 is 12 amino acids. The CDR3, as DNA: TGTGCCAGCGGGACAGGGACCTACGAGCAGTACTTC. This gives the protein CASGTGTYEQYF.

This clonotype was seen more than once but under ten times. V is TRBV4-3 and J is TRBJ2-1; perhaps TRBD2 as D (5 bases). Germline V gives CDR1 LGHNA, CDR2 YSLEER. The CDR3 is 13 amino acids. The V gene lost 3 bases and the J gene lost 7 bases, with 10 bases spanning the gap. The CDR3 loop reads CASSHHTGNEQFF. The DNA of the CDR3 is TGCGCCAGCAGCCACCACACGGGGAATGAGCAGTTCTTC.

The CDR3 bases are TGTGCCAGCAGCTTATTTTTTCACGAGCAGTACTTC. It is translated as CASSLFFHEQYF. J is TRBJ2-7 and V is TRBV7-8; D is unclear. Germline-derived CDR1 and CDR2 are SGHVS and FQNEAQ. This CDR3 has 12 amino acids. Trimming pared 2 bases from V and 5 bases from J, leaving 7 bases between. Drawing the rest from reference TRBV7-8 and TRBJ2-7, the complete variable domain is GAGVSQSPRYKVAKRGQDVALRCDPISGHVSLFWYQQALGQGPEFLTYFQNEAQLDKSGLPSDRFFAERPEGSVSTLKIQRTQQEDSAVYLCASSLFFHEQYFGPGTRLTVT.

The chain recombines TRBV18 with TRBJ1-2; no clear D. V dropped 6 bases and J dropped 3 bases, with 8 bases sitting between them. The CDR3 consists of 12 residues. Germline V gives CDR1 KGHSH, CDR2 LQKENI. The CDR3 DNA reads TGTGCCAGCTCCCCCAAGGACTATGGCTACACCTTC. Its protein is CASSPKDYGYTF.

This clonotype was picked up many times. CDR3 in amino acids: CASSPGQGVTIEQFF. For the CDR3, the DNA is TGTGCCAGCAGTCCCGGACAGGGTGTCACAATTGAGCAGTTCTTC. The chain carries TRBV27 and TRBJ2-1, with 8 positions matching TRBD1. The CDR3 consists of 15 residues. Germline V gene lookup returns CDR1 MNHEY and CDR2 SMNVEV (reference sequence). The ends lost 5 bases at V and 9 bases at J; junction bases unmatched: 12.

The table lists this clonotype with a few counts. The chain uses TRBV5-1 and TRBJ1-1; D is ambiguous. CDR1 is SGHRS and CDR2 is YFSETQ in the germline V gene. The CDR3 is 15 amino acids. V lost 0 bases, J lost 0 bases, and 9 bases lay in between. CDR3 sequence (DNA): TGCGCCAGCAGCTTGGAGGGCAGAATGAACACTGAAGCTTTCTTT. Translation: CASSLEGRMNTEAFF.

This clonotype was found a few times. V and J are TRBV4-3 and TRBJ2-3; a possible D gene is TRBD2 (6 bases). The CDR3 consists of 15 residues. Trimming removed 0 bases at V and 6 bases at J, with 13 bases between. Germline-derived CDR1 and CDR2 are LGHNA and YSLEER. CDR3 amino acids: CASSQDIWGVDTQYF. DNA for the CDR3: TGCGCCAGCAGCCAAGATATTTGGGGGGTTGATACGCAGTATTTT.

The rearrangement joins TRBV20-1 to TRBJ2-1, with 13 bases that match TRBD2. The germline gives CDR1 DFQATT, CDR2 SNEGSKA (reference sequence). This CDR3 is built from 16 residues. With V trimmed by 6 bases and J by 4 bases, 9 bases remained unmatched. CDR3 region: CSAPRPGLAGYNEQFF. The CDR3 region has the DNA TGCAGTGCGCCCCGCCCGGGACTAGCGGGGTACAATGAGCAGTTCTTC.

This clonotype was observed a handful of times. This chain's CDR3 is CASSLGQGANNEQFF. CDR3 in DNA: TGTGCCAGCAGCTTGGGTCAGGGGGCGAACAATGAGCAGTTCTTC. The chain carries TRBV5-4 and TRBJ2-1; 8 bases are a match to TRBD1. The CDR3 totals 15 residues. The J segment lost 5 bases and the V segment lost 0 bases, leaving 4 bases of the junction unmatched. CDR1 is SGHNT and CDR2 is YYREEE in the germline V gene (reference sequence).

V and J are TRBV5-1 and TRBJ2-1; TRBD2 aligns across 8 bases. The ends lost 2 bases at V and 9 bases at J; junction bases unmatched: 7. The germline V gene has CDR1 SGHRS and CDR2 YFSETQ. This CDR3 region has 14 residues. CDR3 region: CASSFVAGSPEQFF. CDR3 nucleotides: TGCGCCAGCAGCTTTGTAGCGGGGAGTCCTGAGCAGTTCTTC.

This clonotype was recorded a few times. The rearrangement links TRBV6-2 or TRBV6-3 to TRBJ2-7; D perhaps matches TRBD1 (5 bases). Trimming took off 8 bases at V and 2 bases at J, with 25 bases between the two ends. The CDR3 is 17 amino acids. The germline gives CDR1 MNHEY, CDR2 SVGEGT. The CDR3 loop is CASGFFPRPGNPYEQYF. In DNA form, the CDR3 reads TGTGCCAGCGGGTTTTTCCCTAGGCCAGGGAATCCCTACGAGCAGTACTTC.

A few counts support this clonotype. The chain has TRBV10-3 and TRBJ2-3; TRBD1 matches at 8 bases. Germline V CDR1 and CDR2: ENHRY, SYGVKD. The CDR3 contains 14 residues. J was trimmed by 2 bases and V by 10 bases; bases with no gene match: 8. The CDR3 here is CATSGGAITDTQYF. DNA of the CDR3: TGTGCCACCTCAGGGGGCGCGATCACAGATACGCAGTATTTT.

The chain joins TRBV12-3 or TRBV12-4 to TRBJ1-2; D possibly corresponds to TRBD1 (6 bases). This CDR3 contains 14 residues. The V end was cut by 7 bases, the J end by 1 base, with 13 bases between. In DNA form, the CDR3 reads TGTGCCAGCACCCTGACAGGAAGTAACTATGGCTACACCTTC. Protein sequence: CASTLTGSNYGYTF.